These 16 T cell receptor beta chains share one sample of origin, sequenced in a study of prognosis after radiotherapy for stage I lung cancer (dated by TCRdb to 2020 to 2023). For sequencing, an Illumina HiSeq 3000 was employed. Two rounds of multiplex PCR were performed to amplify the TCR beta CDR3 region from genomic DNA. In the first PCR round, primers specific to each TRBV and TRBJ gene were used, and the primer sequences were filed in Chinese patent CN105087789A. Using fastp at Q25 and MiXCR, TCRdb reprocessed the public reads and kept productive beta chains. Rows with a matching CDR3 protein are joined into one entry that keeps the most common DNA and genes. Recorded for this sample are more than 15,000 distinct CDR3 sequences; about a sixth of them occurred a single time. 38% of the sample rests with the top ten. Sample: PBMCs, taken before or after stereotactic body radiation therapy (not recorded which). Receptors were obtained from a donor aged 50 or older with non-small cell lung cancer.

This clonotype was counted at least ten times. J is TRBJ1-6 and V is TRBV5-6, with D tentatively TRBD1 (5 bases). The CDR3 extends over 16 amino acids. Germline loops: CDR1 SGHDT, CDR2 YYEEEE. The V and J ends lost 1 base and 7 bases respectively, with 15 bases between them. The CDR3 loop reads CASSLTAGTGNSPLHF. Here the CDR3 DNA reads TGTGCCAGCAGCTTGACGGCCGGGACGGGAAATTCACCCCTCCACTTT.

This clonotype was picked up many times. This chain joins TRBV19 and TRBJ2-7, with 7 bases identical to TRBD2. The CDR3 is 15 residues long. Trimming cost V 0 bases and J 3 bases; bases outside gene matches: 5. The germline V gene has CDR1 LNHDA and CDR2 SQIVND (reference sequence). DNA for the CDR3: TGTGCCAGTAGTATAGATGGGCGGGAGCACTACGAGCAGTACTTC. It specifies CASSIDGREHYEQYF.

This clonotype was seen ten or more times. The V call is TRBV20-1, the J call TRBJ2-2; tentatively, D is TRBD2 (6 bases). Germline V gene sequence: CDR1 DFQATT, CDR2 SNEGSKA (reference sequence). The V gene lost 1 base and the J gene lost 6 bases, with 12 bases spanning the gap. The CDR3 extends over 14 amino acids. The CDR3 region has the DNA TGCAGTGCTAGAGTGGGGCTAGCGTCCGGGGAGCTGTTTTTT. Translated, it gives CSARVGLASGELFF.

This clonotype was recorded once. The rearrangement uses TRBV6-1 and TRBJ1-1, with D tentatively TRBD1 (6 bases). This CDR3 is built from 17 residues. V was trimmed by 3 bases and J by 1 base, leaving 18 bases between them. Germline CDR1 MNHNS, CDR2 SASEGT. The CDR3 sequence is CASSEIRGGGTNTEAFF. CDR3 bases: TGTGCCAGCAGTGAGATAAGAGGGGGGGGGACGAACACTGAAGCTTTCTTT.

The sample holds many counts of this clonotype. This chain connects TRBV20-1 to TRBJ2-4; perhaps TRBD2 as D (6 bases). V was clipped by 0 bases and J by 9 bases, with 12 bases between them. The CDR3 has 13 amino acids. Germline CDR1 is DFQATT and CDR2 is SNEGSKA (reference sequence). CDR3 loop: CSARDISGSIQYF. The CDR3 coding sequence is TGCAGTGCTAGAGATATTTCCGGGAGCATTCAGTACTTC.

In this sample, this clonotype turned up many times. This chain uses TRBV28 with TRBJ2-2; 8 nucleotides line up with TRBD2. J was trimmed by 1 base and V by 1 base; bases with no gene match: 2. This CDR3 region has 16 residues. Looked up from germline, CDR1 is MDHEN and CDR2 is SYDVKM. The CDR3 bases are TGTGCCAGCAGTTTATTCACTAGCGGGAACACCGGGGAGCTGTTTTTT. Translated: CASSLFTSGNTGELFF.

With regard to this clonotype: This likely traces to a read error, being one base from a far larger clone. The V gene is TRBV7-9, the J gene TRBJ2-3, with TRBD1 matching over 7 bases. The CDR3 spans 14 residues. Germline-derived CDR1 and CDR2 are SEHNR and FQNEAQ (reference sequence). The CDR3 here is CASSLGAGTDTRYF. The DNA for the CDR3 is TGTGCCAGCAGCTTAGGTGCCGGGACAGATACGCGGTATTTT. Full variable domain (rest looked up from reference TRBV7-9 and TRBJ2-3): DTGVSQNPRHKITKRGQNVTFRCDPISEHNRLYWYRQTLGQGPEFLTYFQNEAQLEKSRLLSDRFSAERPKGSFSTLEIQRTEQGDSAMYLCASSLGAGTDTRYFGPGTRLTVL.

This clonotype has at least ten counts. V gene TRBV20-1 combines with J gene TRBJ1-5; TRBD1 matches 9 bases. The CDR3 is 18 amino acids. Germline CDR1 and CDR2: DFQATT and SNEGSKA (reference sequence). The trim removed 6 bases at V and 0 bases at J, leaving 15 bases unmatched. As DNA, the CDR3 is TGCAGTGCCCACGGTCGGGGACAGGGCCCTAATAGCAATCAGCCCCAGCATTTT. Its protein product is CSAHGRGQGPNSNQPQHF.

The V call is TRBV20-1, the J call TRBJ2-5; D might be TRBD1 (6 bases). Trimming took 8 bases from V and 6 from J, leaving 19 bases between them. Germline V gene lookup returns CDR1 DFQATT and CDR2 SNEGSKA (reference sequence). The CDR3 is 13 amino acids. The CDR3 sequence is CSSVVPDSQTQYF. The CDR3 DNA reads TGCAGTTCCGTCGTACCGGACAGCCAGACCCAGTACTTC.

This clonotype occurred many times. The J gene is TRBJ2-1, the V gene TRBV25-1; 8 bases are shared with TRBD1. V lost 4 bases to trimming and J lost 11 bases; unmatched junction nucleotides: 16. This CDR3 is 16 amino acids long. The germline V gene has CDR1 MGHDK and CDR2 SYGVNS. CDR3 coding DNA: TGTGCCAGCAGTGTAGACAGGGGCGGGACTCATAAACAGCAGTTCTTC. Translating it yields CASSVDRGGTHKQQFF.

This clonotype came up many times. V usage is TRBV28 and J usage is TRBJ2-5; 8 bases map to TRBD1. CDR1 and CDR2 from the germline V gene are MDHEN and SYDVKM. The CDR3 is made up of 15 amino acids. The trim removed 3 bases at V and 3 bases at J, leaving 6 bases unmatched. Here the CDR3 DNA reads TGTGCCAGCAGTTTGGCAGGGGGCGCGGAAGAGACCCAGTACTTC. It codes for CASSLAGGAEETQYF.

Ten or more counts support this clonotype. Germline and junction disagree at one end, which may indicate a read error. The V gene is TRBV6-2 or TRBV6-3, the J gene TRBJ2-3; TRBD1 matches 8 bases. The germline CDR1 and CDR2 sequences are MNHEY and SVGEGT. The CDR3 is 15 amino acids. This chain's CDR3 is CASSDSTGDTDTQYF. The CDR3 DNA is TGTGCCAGCAGTGACTCGACAGGGGACACAGATACGCAGTATTTT.

This clonotype was observed at least ten times. The chain uses TRBV12-3 or TRBV12-4 and TRBJ2-5; 12 nucleotides match TRBD2. With V trimmed by 3 bases and J by 5 bases, 10 bases remained unmatched. The CDR3 is made up of 17 amino acids. The CDR3: CASSFKSSGGAGETQYF. Here the CDR3 DNA reads TGTGCCAGCAGTTTTAAGTCTAGCGGGGGGGCCGGGGAGACCCAGTACTTC.

This clonotype was seen ten or more times. This chain connects TRBV7-9 to TRBJ1-1; D gene unclear. Looked up from germline, CDR1 is SEHNR and CDR2 is FQNEAQ (reference sequence). V was clipped by 3 bases and J by 0 bases, with 5 bases between them. The CDR3 is made up of 13 amino acids. CDR3 DNA sequence: TGTGCCAGCAGCTTCCCTATGAACACTGAAGCTTTCTTT. This sequence encodes CASSFPMNTEAFF.

This clonotype was observed at least ten times. V is TRBV12-3 or TRBV12-4 and J is TRBJ1-2; no clear D. V was trimmed by 7 bases and J by 3 bases, leaving 12 bases between them. The CDR3 is 13 residues long. CDR3 sequence reads: CASNSREDYGYTF. In DNA form, the CDR3 reads TGTGCCAGCAATTCCCGGGAGGACTATGGCTACACCTTC.

Relative to its sample, this clonotype is medium-sized. The chain combines TRBV11-3 with TRBJ2-2; D possibly uses TRBD1 or TRBD2 (6 bases each). V gave up 5 bases and J gave up 1 base, with 11 bases separating them. Germline lookup yields CDR1 SGHNT and CDR2 YENEEA. This CDR3 comprises 15 residues. This CDR3 reads CASSPEGGNTGELFF. CDR3 coding DNA: TGTGCCAGCAGCCCAGAGGGGGGGAACACCGGGGAGCTGTTTTTT.